This T cell receptor beta chain stems from a study of blood T cells in healthy people across ages. Study-level findings and limits: Comparison with aged donors showed that long-lived donors had more naive CD4+ cells and higher diversity. Naive T cell percentage showed a strong correlation with the diversity of TCR beta.

This CDR3 has 13 residues. This clonotype was detected only a few times. The antigen remains unidentified. Together with a sample-barcoded 5' primer, a J-beta primer mix was included in a second PCR lasting roughly 6 to 12 cycles. TCRdb passed the 5' RACE reads through MiXCR, listing each CDR3 protein once. The sample consists of over 600,000 distinct CDR3 sequences, more than 35% of them appearing once. Each donor supplied approximately 10 milliliters of peripheral blood. Sequenced sample: blood. The genes are TRBV21-1 and TRBJ2-3; the table's TRBD2 call for D was not verified on the DNA. TRBV21-1 constitutes a pseudogene. This clonotype was obtained from a man aged 80 or over in good health. The CDR3 coding sequence is TGTGCCAGCAGCAAATGGAGGGTAGATACGCAGTATTTT. It yields the protein CASSKWRVDTQYF.